Presented here are 31 T cell receptor beta chains from one specimen sequenced in a study of CD8+CD57+ T cells in acquired aplastic anemia. The template used for profiling TCR beta VDJ and CDR3 was genomic DNA. TCRdb recomputed calls from the reads with MiXCR, one row per CDR3 protein. The data hold 200,000 or so distinct CDR3 sequences, with around three fifths observed a single time. The sequenced sample consisted of sorted CD4+, CD8+, or CD8+CD57+ T cells (not recorded which) from PBMCs. These receptors all come from a human donor with severe aplastic anemia or a healthy control (not recorded which).

This chain joins TRBV19 and TRBJ1-5, with a possible D match to TRBD1 (5 bases). This CDR3 is 15 amino acids long. The germline V gene has CDR1 LNHDA and CDR2 SQIVND (reference sequence). V dropped 4 bases and J dropped 4 bases, with 14 bases sitting between them. The CDR3: CASSTSGRMNQPQHF. The CDR3 nucleotides read TGTGCCAGTAGTACTTCGGGACGGATGAATCAGCCCCAGCATTTT.

A single count supports this clonotype. Germline is not matched at one junction end, which may reflect a read error. The V gene is TRBV25-1, the J gene TRBJ2-3; tentatively, D is TRBD1 (5 bases). The CDR3 runs to 14 residues. Germline V lookup: CDR1 MGHDK, CDR2 SYGVNS. The CDR3 nucleotides are TGTGCCAGCAGTGAATGGGGCAGCACAGATACGCAGTCTTTT. Translating gives CASSEWGSTDTQSF.

The CDR3 reads CASSSTTSTGGNQPQHF. The CDR3 nucleotides are TGTGCCAGCAGCTCAACCACCTCCACGGGGGGCAATCAGCCCCAGCATTTT. The chain couples TRBV7-4 to TRBJ1-5; TRBD1 might be the D (5 bases). Per the germline V gene, CDR1 is SGHVT and CDR2 is SQSDAQ. CDR3 length equals 17 residues. Trimming cost V 4 bases and J 2 bases, with 18 bases left between them.

The CDR3 DNA reads as TGCAGCGTTTCGATCGGGTTGTCGTACGAGCAGTACTTC. Amino acid sequence: CSVSIGLSYEQYF. This chain uses TRBV29-1 with TRBJ2-7; D is unclear. The CDR3 covers 13 residues. The V gene's germline CDR1 is SQVTM and CDR2 ANQGSEA. V was trimmed by 5 bases and J by 4 bases, leaving 15 bases between them.

Points on this clonotype: An end of the junction does not agree with germline; a read error may underlie this. The chain recombines TRBV6-4 with TRBJ2-7; D is undetermined. Germline-derived CDR1 and CDR2 are MRHNA and SNTAGT. The CDR3 is 15 amino acids. In nucleotides, the CDR3 is TGTGCCACCAGTGATTCGGATAGCTCGCGCTACGAGCAGTACTTC. This gives the protein CATSDSDSSRYEQYF.

The table lists this clonotype with a few counts. The J gene is TRBJ1-2, the V gene TRBV7-9; D is unclear. The V gene lost 1 base and the J gene lost 8 bases, with 17 bases spanning the gap. The CDR3 loop spans 15 amino acids. Germline V CDR1 and CDR2: SEHNR, FQNEAQ (reference sequence). The CDR3 reads CASSLGTSDAQGYTF. CDR3 sequence (DNA): TGTGCCAGCAGCTTAGGTACTTCGGATGCTCAAGGCTACACCTTC. The variable domain in full, with the rest retrieved from reference TRBV7-9 and TRBJ1-2, is DTGVSQNPRHKITKRGQNVTFRCDPISEHNRLYWYRQTLGQGPEFLTYFQNEAQLEKSRLLSDRFSAERPKGSFSTLEIQRTEQGDSAMYLCASSLGTSDAQGYTFGSGTRLTVV.

The rearrangement uses TRBV19 and TRBJ1-6; the D gene is possibly TRBD1 (5 bases). The germline V gene has CDR1 LNHDA and CDR2 SQIVND (reference sequence). The CDR3 is 15 amino acids. Deletions cut 4 bases from V and 10 bases from J, with 17 bases between. For the CDR3, the DNA is TGTGCCAGTAGTACCGACAGCTACCCACGGTCACCCCTCCACTTT. It encodes CASSTDSYPRSPLHF.

The CDR3 reads CSARQEGNGYTF. The CDR3 nucleotides read TGCAGCGCAAGACAGGAAGGCAATGGCTACACCTTC. This sequence joins TRBV29-1 and TRBJ1-2, with D maybe TRBD1 (6 bases). CDR3 length: 12 amino acids. CDR1 SQVTM and CDR2 ANQGSEA come from the germline V gene. V was trimmed by 7 bases and J by 6 bases, leaving 15 bases between them.

The V gene is TRBV10-3, the J gene TRBJ2-1, with D possibly being TRBD2 (5 bases). The CDR3 is 13 amino acids. Germline-derived CDR1 and CDR2 are ENHRY and SYGVKD. With 9 bases removed from V and 7 bases from J, the gap between germline ends came to 16 bases. DNA for the CDR3: TGTGCCATGAGCGGTACAGCGGAGAATGAGCAGTTCTTC. This gives the protein CAMSGTAENEQFF.

Note on this clonotype: A much larger clone differs by one base, so this may be a read error. The conserved phenylalanine or tryptophan is not found at the CDR3 terminus, so this likely reflects a read error. The chain couples TRBV13 to TRBJ2-7, with 8 bases fitting TRBD1. The CDR3 spans 15 residues. The germline V gene encodes CDR1 PRHDT and CDR2 FYEKMQ (reference sequence). V dropped 4 bases and J dropped 0; count of bases not matched to a gene: 5. CDR3: CASSSRTGHSYEQYL. In DNA form, the CDR3 reads TGTGCCAGCAGCTCCCGGACAGGGCACTCCTACGAGCAGTACCTC.

The chain joins TRBV7-9 to TRBJ1-1, with D possibly TRBD1 on 6 matching bases. The germline V gene has CDR1 SEHNR and CDR2 FQNEAQ (reference sequence). CDR3 length equals 15 residues. V lost 5 bases, J lost 1 base, and 14 bases lay in between. Here the CDR3 DNA reads TGTGCCAGCAGCGAGACGTGGGGGGCGAACACTGAAGCTTTCTTT. The encoded protein is CASSETWGANTEAFF.

This clonotype came up once. The junction does not match germline at one end; this may be a read error. V gene TRBV7-9 combines with J gene TRBJ2-1, with a weak D call TRBD2 (6 bases). Germline V gives CDR1 SEHNR, CDR2 FQNEAQ (reference sequence). The length of the CDR3 is 16 residues. CDR3: CGSRLDTSYKRNEQFF. CDR3 DNA: TGTGGCAGCAGGTTAGATACTAGCTACAAGCGCAATGAGCAGTTCTTC.

The V gene is TRBV2, the J gene TRBJ1-1; no firm D call. Germline assignment: CDR1 SNHLY and CDR2 FYNNEI. This CDR3 has 14 residues. The ends were cut back, 6 bases at V and 1 base at J, with 12 bases in the middle. CDR3 protein: CASRPEYGNTEAFF. In nucleotides, the CDR3 is TGTGCCAGCAGGCCGGAGTACGGGAACACTGAAGCTTTCTTT.

The chain has TRBV29-1 and TRBJ1-2, with TRBD1 matching 9 bases. The trim removed 7 bases at V and 4 bases at J, leaving 7 bases unmatched. Germline V lookup: CDR1 SQVTM, CDR2 ANQGSEA. This CDR3 is built from 13 residues. The CDR3 sequence is CSARQGVFYGYTF. The CDR3 DNA is TGCAGCGCCCGACAGGGGGTCTTCTATGGCTACACCTTC.

This clonotype was seen at least ten times. This chain connects TRBV20-1 to TRBJ1-5; 7 bases align to TRBD1. The CDR3 covers 14 residues. V shed 5 bases and J 5 bases; nucleotides not matched to a gene: 9. Germline values: CDR1 DFQATT, CDR2 SNEGSKA (reference sequence). This chain's CDR3 is CSAWAGQAYQPQHF. The CDR3, as DNA: TGCAGTGCTTGGGCCGGACAGGCCTATCAGCCCCAGCATTTT.

The chain couples TRBV7-9 to TRBJ2-7, with TRBD2 matching 7 bases. The germline V gene has CDR1 SEHNR and CDR2 FQNEAQ (reference sequence). The CDR3 is made up of 15 amino acids. The junction had 9 bases not matched to a gene; V was cut back by 7 bases and J by 0 bases. The CDR3 nucleotides read TGTGCCAGCATCCGCGGGGAGGGACCCTCCTACGAGCAGTACTTC. Its translation: CASIRGEGPSYEQYF.

Only a few counts were recorded for this clonotype. The V and J genes are TRBV10-3 and TRBJ1-2; D remains unclear. The length of the CDR3 is 15 residues. Germline-derived CDR1 and CDR2 are ENHRY and SYGVKD. Between the trimmed V and J ends, which lost 8 bases and 3 bases, there was a span of 19 bases. CDR3 sequence: CAIRANGSEYYGYTF. Here the CDR3 DNA reads TGTGCCATCCGGGCTAATGGCAGTGAGTACTATGGCTACACCTTC.

This sequence joins TRBV19 and TRBJ2-6; D remains unclear. CDR1 is LNHDA, CDR2 SQIVND, per germline (reference sequence). The CDR3 extends over 13 amino acids. The germline V and J ends were trimmed by 11 bases and 2 bases, with 10 bases remaining between them. The CDR3 DNA follows: TGTGCCTCGTCGGTTACTGGGGCCAACGTCCTGACTTTC. Translation gives CASSVTGANVLTF.

The V gene is TRBV7-2, the J gene TRBJ1-1; D is uncertain. V was trimmed by 1 base and J by 5 bases, leaving 8 bases between them. Germline V CDR1 and CDR2: SGHTA, FQGNSA. This CDR3 contains 13 residues. CDR3: CASSLGLGTEAFF. The CDR3 nucleotides read TGTGCCAGCAGCTTAGGCCTGGGGACTGAAGCTTTCTTT.

This clonotype was picked up many times. The V and J genes are TRBV6-1 and TRBJ2-3; D not certain. CDR3 length: 16 amino acids. Trimming stripped 1 base from V and 0 bases from J, with 11 bases between. CDR1 is MNHNS, CDR2 SASEGT, per germline. This CDR3 reads CASSEGSIRSTDTQYF. Written as DNA, the CDR3 is TGTGCCAGCAGTGAAGGGTCGATACGTAGCACAGATACGCAGTATTTT.

A few counts support this clonotype. The CDR3 reads CASSSGTARSPLHF. The CDR3 DNA reads as TGTGCCAGCAGCTCAGGGACGGCCCGCTCACCCCTCCACTTT. V gene TRBV7-9 combines with J gene TRBJ1-6; D might be TRBD1 (5 bases). This CDR3 is 14 amino acids long. Germline values: CDR1 SEHNR, CDR2 FQNEAQ (reference sequence). The V gene lost 4 bases and the J gene lost 10 bases, with 14 bases spanning the gap.

V is TRBV9 and J is TRBJ1-6, with D uncertain. The CDR3 is 14 amino acids. Germline V gene lookup returns CDR1 SGDLS and CDR2 YYNGEE. Trimming removed 3 bases at V and 0 bases at J, with 4 bases between. CDR3 in amino acids: CASSGSSYNSPLHF. The CDR3 DNA is TGTGCCAGCAGCGGGAGCTCCTATAATTCACCCCTCCACTTT.

The chain joins TRBV29-1 to TRBJ2-7; no definite D call. The CDR3 runs 12 residues. The germline V gene has CDR1 SQVTM and CDR2 ANQGSEA. V dropped 8 bases and J dropped 0 bases, with 11 bases sitting between them. CDR3 nucleotides: TGCAGCTCCGGCGAGAGCTCCTACGAGCAGTACTTC. Encoded protein: CSSGESSYEQYF.

This CDR3 reads CSVPGSSSYEQYF. CDR3 nucleotides: TGCAGCGTTCCCGGCTCTTCCTCCTACGAGCAGTACTTC. The chain has TRBV29-1 and TRBJ2-7; no definite D call. Deletions cut 5 bases from V and 0 bases from J, with 11 bases between. This CDR3 spans 13 amino acids. Germline V CDR1 and CDR2: SQVTM, ANQGSEA.

The chain employs TRBV7-8 and TRBJ2-1; 7 bases match TRBD2. The CDR3 has 15 residues. Trimming cost V 9 bases and J 4 bases; bases outside gene matches: 12. Germline CDR1 reads SGHVS; CDR2 reads FQNEAQ. CDR3 in amino acids: CASTQSSGTYNEQFF. The CDR3 nucleotides read TGTGCCAGTACCCAATCGAGCGGGACTTACAATGAGCAGTTCTTC.

The chain has TRBV7-9 and TRBJ1-1; tentative D call: TRBD1 (6 bases). Trimming pared 5 bases from V and 0 bases from J, leaving 13 bases between. This CDR3 contains 15 residues. Germline lookup yields CDR1 SEHNR and CDR2 FQNEAQ (reference sequence). The CDR3 DNA reads TGTGCCAGCAGCCACAGGGTGGTCCTGAACACTGAAGCTTTCTTT. This sequence encodes CASSHRVVLNTEAFF.

The V gene is TRBV29-1, the J gene TRBJ1-2; possible D gene TRBD1, 5 bases. The CDR3 extends over 13 amino acids. V was trimmed by 5 bases and J by 4 bases, leaving 14 bases between them. The V gene's germline CDR1 is SQVTM and CDR2 ANQGSEA. The CDR3 sequence: CSVWDGGAYGYTF. The CDR3 DNA is TGCAGCGTTTGGGACGGCGGGGCCTATGGCTACACCTTC.

J is TRBJ1-1 and V is TRBV27, with D perhaps matching TRBD1 (5 bases). V was trimmed by 2 bases and J by 5 bases, leaving 12 bases between them. CDR3 length: 14 residues. Germline CDR1 reads MNHEY; CDR2 reads SMNVEV (reference sequence). CDR3 DNA: TGTGCCAGCAGTTTAACCGGGACGGGGACTGAAGCTTTCTTT. The encoded protein is CASSLTGTGTEAFF.

This chain joins TRBV7-3 and TRBJ1-6; D might be TRBD1 (5 bases). The CDR3 extends over 12 amino acids. The germline CDR1 and CDR2 sequences are SGHTA and FQGTGA. Trimming removed 5 bases at V and 14 bases at J, with 13 bases between. CDR3: CASSVQGGSLHF. CDR3 bases: TGTGCCAGCAGCGTCCAGGGAGGATCCCTCCACTTT. Based on the CDR3 plus reference TRBV7-3 and TRBJ1-6, the full variable domain is GAGVSQTPSNKVTEKGKYVELRCDPISGHTALYWYRQSLGQGPEFLIYFQGTGAADDSGLPNDRFFAVRPEGSVSTLKIQRTERGDSAVYLCASSVQGGSLHFGNGTRLTVT.

V is TRBV19 and J is TRBJ2-3; 9 bases align to TRBD2. With V trimmed by 3 bases and J by 4 bases, 14 bases remained unmatched. Germline values: CDR1 LNHDA, CDR2 SQIVND (reference sequence). The CDR3 sequence is 18 residues long. Written as DNA, the CDR3 is TGTGCCAGTAGTATTCTCGGCGGGAGGGGAGATCTGGCAGATACGCAGTATTTT. Protein sequence: CASSILGGRGDLADTQYF.

This clonotype was detected many times. The rearrangement joins TRBV14 to TRBJ1-2, with D possibly matching TRBD1 (5 bases). The V gene lost 8 bases and the J gene lost 8 bases, with 12 bases spanning the gap. This CDR3 is 11 amino acids long. Germline V gene lookup returns CDR1 SGHDN and CDR2 FVKESK. CDR3 sequence reads: CASFGGDGYTF. As DNA, the CDR3 is TGTGCCAGCTTTGGGGGAGACGGCTACACCTTC.